Listed here is a single TCR beta chain. 5'RACE primed from the constant segment yielded TCR alpha and TCR beta cDNA libraries bearing sample barcodes and UMIs. Using its own MiXCR run on the 5' RACE reads, TCRdb lists one record per CDR3 protein. Among around 400,000 distinct CDR3 sequences, about 24% were seen once, and the ten largest hold 7.5% to 10%. These data belong to a study of T-cell memory formation after mild COVID-19. The source material was PBMCs or a T cell subset sorted from them (not recorded which). This TCR was sampled from an adult woman who had mild COVID-19 (a few samples of this study predate the infection). Cell type and time point are not known.

The CDR3: CASSLGLAASKETQYF. In nucleotides, the CDR3 is TGTGCCAGCAGCCTGGGACTAGCGGCTTCGAAAGAGACCCAGTACTTC. The chain combines TRBV7-8 with TRBJ2-5; 11 nucleotides agree with TRBD2. The CDR3 contains 16 residues. Germline V lookup: CDR1 SGHVS, CDR2 FQNEAQ. The ends lost 5 bases at V and 3 bases at J; junction bases unmatched: 8.